What follows describes a single T cell receptor (beta chain). As for treatment: randomized to nivolumab then ipilimumab (arm A) or the reverse (arm B). Patients had received no earlier DNA-damaging chemotherapy. Sorted cells were live CD3+CD8+, lacking CD19 and CD56, from PBMCs. Profiling relied on immunoSEQ multiplex PCR, and the TCRdb table lists in-frame clones only, not all of them. The sample has about 7,100 clones; 78% are singletons. The data were taken from a study of sequential checkpoint blockade in melanoma. For the study at large: Arm A got nivolumab then ipilimumab; arm B the reverse, 1:1. After both sequences, patients received maintenance nivolumab.

Sequencing was performed on CD8+ T cells sorted from blood (inferred from file names), taken from a patient given nivolumab and ipilimumab in sequence. The TCR sequence derives from a human donor with melanoma.

CDR3 residues: CASTRTGGAFNEQFF. The CDR3 coding sequence is TGTGCCAGTACCCGGACAGGGGGCGCCTTCAATGAGCAGTTCTTC. This chain connects TRBV19 to TRBJ2-1; 11 nucleotides agree with TRBD1. Trimming cost V 7 bases and J 6 bases; bases outside gene matches: 8. Germline CDR1 LNHDA, CDR2 SQIVND (reference sequence). The CDR3 covers 15 residues.